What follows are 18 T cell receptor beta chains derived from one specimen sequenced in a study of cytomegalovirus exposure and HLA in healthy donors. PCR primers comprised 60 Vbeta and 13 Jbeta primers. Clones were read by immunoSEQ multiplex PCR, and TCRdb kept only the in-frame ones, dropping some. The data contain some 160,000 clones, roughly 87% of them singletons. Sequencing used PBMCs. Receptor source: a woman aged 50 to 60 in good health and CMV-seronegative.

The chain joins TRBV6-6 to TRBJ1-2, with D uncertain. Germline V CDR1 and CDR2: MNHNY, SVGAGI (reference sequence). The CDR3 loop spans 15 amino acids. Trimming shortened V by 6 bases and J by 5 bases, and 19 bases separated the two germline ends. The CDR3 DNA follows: TGTGCCAGCAGCCCGGCCCCGGATGGGCTTTATGGCTACACCTTC. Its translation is CASSPAPDGLYGYTF.

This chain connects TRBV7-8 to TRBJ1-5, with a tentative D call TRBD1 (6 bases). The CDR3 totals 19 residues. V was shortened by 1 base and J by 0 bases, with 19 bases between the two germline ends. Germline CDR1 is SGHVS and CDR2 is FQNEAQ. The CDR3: CASSLEPNFRGRSNQPQHF. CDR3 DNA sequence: TGTGCCAGCAGCTTAGAACCAAATTTCAGGGGCCGTAGCAATCAGCCCCAGCATTTT.

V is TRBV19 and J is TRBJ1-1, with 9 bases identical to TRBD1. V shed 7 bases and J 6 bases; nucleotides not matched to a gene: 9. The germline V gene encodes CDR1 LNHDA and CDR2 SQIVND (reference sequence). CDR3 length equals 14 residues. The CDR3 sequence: CASTPGQGSAEAFF. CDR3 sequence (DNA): TGTGCCAGTACCCCAGGACAGGGGAGTGCTGAAGCTTTCTTT.

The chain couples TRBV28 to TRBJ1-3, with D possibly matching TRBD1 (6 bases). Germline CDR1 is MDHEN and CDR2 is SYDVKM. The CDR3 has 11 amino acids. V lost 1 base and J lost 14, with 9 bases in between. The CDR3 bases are TGTGCCAGCAGTTTATACGGACAGTTATATTTT. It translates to CASSLYGQLYF.

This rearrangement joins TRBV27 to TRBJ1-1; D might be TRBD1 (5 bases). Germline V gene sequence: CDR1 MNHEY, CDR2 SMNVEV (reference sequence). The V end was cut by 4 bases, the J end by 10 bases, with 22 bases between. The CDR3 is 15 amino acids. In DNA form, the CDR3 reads TGTGCCAGCAGTTCGGATACAGGCCCTACGGCTGGAGCTTTCTTT. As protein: CASSSDTGPTAGAFF.

The CDR3 nucleotides are TGTGCCAGCAGCGGGGTTAGCGGGATACATCGCCCTTACGAGCAGTACTTC. It encodes CASSGVSGIHRPYEQYF. The rearrangement links TRBV5-6 to TRBJ2-7; 8 nucleotides align to TRBD2. This CDR3 spans 17 amino acids. V shed 4 bases and J 4 bases; nucleotides not matched to a gene: 16. Germline loops: CDR1 SGHDT, CDR2 YYEEEE.

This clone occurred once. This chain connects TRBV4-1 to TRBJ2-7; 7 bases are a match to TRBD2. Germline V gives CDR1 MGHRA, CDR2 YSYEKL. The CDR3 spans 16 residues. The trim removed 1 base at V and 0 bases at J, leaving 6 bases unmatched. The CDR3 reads CASSQVRAGDSYEQYF. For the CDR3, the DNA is TGCGCCAGCAGCCAAGTACGGGCGGGGGACTCCTACGAGCAGTACTTC.

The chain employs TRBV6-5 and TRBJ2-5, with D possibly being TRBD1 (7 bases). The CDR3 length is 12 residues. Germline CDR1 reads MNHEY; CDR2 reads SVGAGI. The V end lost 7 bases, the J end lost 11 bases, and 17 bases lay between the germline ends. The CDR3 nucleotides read TGTGCCAGCACTCCAGGGGGGCAGGGGCAGTACTTC. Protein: CASTPGGQGQYF.

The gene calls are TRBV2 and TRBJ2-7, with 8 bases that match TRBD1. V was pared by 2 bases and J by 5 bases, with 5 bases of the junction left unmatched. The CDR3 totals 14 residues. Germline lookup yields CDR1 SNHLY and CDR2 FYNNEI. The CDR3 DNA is TGTGCCAGCAGTGAATCAAGGACAGGGAACGAGCAGTACTTC. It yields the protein CASSESRTGNEQYF.

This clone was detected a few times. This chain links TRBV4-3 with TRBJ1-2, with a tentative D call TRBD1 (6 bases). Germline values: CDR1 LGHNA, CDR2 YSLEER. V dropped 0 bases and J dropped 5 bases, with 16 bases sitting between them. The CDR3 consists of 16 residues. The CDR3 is CASSQDIQGRGYGYTF. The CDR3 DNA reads TGCGCCAGCAGCCAAGATATACAGGGTAGAGGGTATGGCTACACCTTC.

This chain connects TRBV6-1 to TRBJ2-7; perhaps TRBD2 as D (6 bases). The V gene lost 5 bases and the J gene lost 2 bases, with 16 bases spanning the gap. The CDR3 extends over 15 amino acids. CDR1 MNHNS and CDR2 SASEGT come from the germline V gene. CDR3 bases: TGTGCCAGCAGTCCCGCTAGCGTGGGAGCCTACGAGCAGTACTTC. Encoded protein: CASSPASVGAYEQYF.

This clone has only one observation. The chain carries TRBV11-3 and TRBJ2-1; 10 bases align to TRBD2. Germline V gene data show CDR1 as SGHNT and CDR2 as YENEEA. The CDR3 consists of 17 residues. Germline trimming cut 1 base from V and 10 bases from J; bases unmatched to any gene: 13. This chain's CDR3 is CASSLGGLAGARGEQFF. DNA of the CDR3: TGTGCCAGCAGCTTAGGAGGCCTAGCGGGGGCCCGGGGGGAGCAGTTCTTC.

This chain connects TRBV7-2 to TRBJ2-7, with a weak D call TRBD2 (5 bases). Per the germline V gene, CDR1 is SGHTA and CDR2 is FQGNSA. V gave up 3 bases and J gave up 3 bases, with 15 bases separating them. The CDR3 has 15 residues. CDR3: CASSLRAEPHYEQYF. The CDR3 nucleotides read TGTGCCAGCAGCTTGCGAGCGGAGCCCCACTACGAGCAGTACTTC.

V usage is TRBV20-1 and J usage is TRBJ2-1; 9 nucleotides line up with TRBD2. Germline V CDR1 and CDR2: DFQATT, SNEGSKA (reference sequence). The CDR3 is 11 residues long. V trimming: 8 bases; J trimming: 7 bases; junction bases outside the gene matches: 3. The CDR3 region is CSCGLANEQFF. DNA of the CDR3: TGCAGTTGCGGACTAGCGAATGAGCAGTTCTTC.

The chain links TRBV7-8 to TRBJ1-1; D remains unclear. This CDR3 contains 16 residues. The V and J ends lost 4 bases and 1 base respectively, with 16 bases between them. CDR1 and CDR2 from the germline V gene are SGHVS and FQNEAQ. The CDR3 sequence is CASSSTQLMRNTEAFF. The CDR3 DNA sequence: TGTGCCAGCAGCTCCACCCAACTTATGAGGAACACTGAAGCTTTCTTT.

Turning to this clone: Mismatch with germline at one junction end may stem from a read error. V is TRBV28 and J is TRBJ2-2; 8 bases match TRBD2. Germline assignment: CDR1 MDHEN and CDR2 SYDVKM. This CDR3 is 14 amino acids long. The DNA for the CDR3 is TGTGCCAGCAGTTCGGGGGGGGCTCCCGGTGAGCTGTTTTTT. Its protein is CASSSGGAPGELFF.

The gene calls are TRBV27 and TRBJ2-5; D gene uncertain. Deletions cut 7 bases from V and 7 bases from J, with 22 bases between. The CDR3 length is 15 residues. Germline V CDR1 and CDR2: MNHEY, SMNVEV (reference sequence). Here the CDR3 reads CASISTGSFSGTQYF. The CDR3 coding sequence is TGTGCCAGCATCTCTACTGGCAGTTTTTCGGGGACCCAGTACTTC.

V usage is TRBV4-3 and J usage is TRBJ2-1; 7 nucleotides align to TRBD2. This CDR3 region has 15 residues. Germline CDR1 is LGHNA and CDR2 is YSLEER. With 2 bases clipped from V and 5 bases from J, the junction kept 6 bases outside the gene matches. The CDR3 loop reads CASSQREGGNNEQFF. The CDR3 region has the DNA TGCGCCAGCAGCCAAAGGGAGGGAGGGAACAATGAGCAGTTCTTC.